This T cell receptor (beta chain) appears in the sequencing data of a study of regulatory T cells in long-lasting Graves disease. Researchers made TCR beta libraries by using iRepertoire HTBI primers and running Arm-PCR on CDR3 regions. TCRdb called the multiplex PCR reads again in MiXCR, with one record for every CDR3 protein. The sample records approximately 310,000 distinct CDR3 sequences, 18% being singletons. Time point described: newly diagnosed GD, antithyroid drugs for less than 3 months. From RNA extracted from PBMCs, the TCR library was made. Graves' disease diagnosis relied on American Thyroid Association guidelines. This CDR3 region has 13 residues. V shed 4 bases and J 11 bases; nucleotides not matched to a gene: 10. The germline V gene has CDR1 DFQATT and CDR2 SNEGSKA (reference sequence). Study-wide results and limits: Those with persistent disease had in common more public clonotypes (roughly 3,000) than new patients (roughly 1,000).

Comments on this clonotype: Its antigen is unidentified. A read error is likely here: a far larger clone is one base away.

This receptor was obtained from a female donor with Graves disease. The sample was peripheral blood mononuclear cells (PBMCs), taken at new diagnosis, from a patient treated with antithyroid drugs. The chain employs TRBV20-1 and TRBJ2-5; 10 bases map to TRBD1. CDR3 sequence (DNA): TGCAGTGCTACGGACAGGGGGGCGGTTGAGCAGTACTTC. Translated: CSATDRGAVEQYF.